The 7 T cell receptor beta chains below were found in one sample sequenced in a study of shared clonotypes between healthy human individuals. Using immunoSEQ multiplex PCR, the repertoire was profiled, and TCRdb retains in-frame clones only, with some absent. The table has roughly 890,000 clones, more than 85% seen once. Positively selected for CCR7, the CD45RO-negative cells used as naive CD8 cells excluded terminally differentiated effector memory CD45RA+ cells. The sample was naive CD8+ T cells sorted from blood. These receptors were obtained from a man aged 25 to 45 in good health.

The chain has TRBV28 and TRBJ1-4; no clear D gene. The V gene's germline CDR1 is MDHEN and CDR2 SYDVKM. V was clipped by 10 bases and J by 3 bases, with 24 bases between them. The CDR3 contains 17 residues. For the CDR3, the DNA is TGTGCCACCAGCGCCCCCGACGAGCGAGGGTCTAATGAAAAACTGTTTTTT. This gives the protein CATSAPDERGSNEKLFF.

The CDR3 coding sequence is TGCGCCAGCCGTAAGACAGGGGGAACCGGGGAGCTGTTTTTT. Translation gives CASRKTGGTGELFF. The rearrangement joins TRBV10-1 to TRBJ2-2; 9 positions agree with TRBD1. Trimming took 8 bases from V and 5 from J; bases not matched to a gene: 6. Per the germline V gene, CDR1 is WNHNN and CDR2 is SYGVQD (reference sequence). CDR3 size: 14 residues.

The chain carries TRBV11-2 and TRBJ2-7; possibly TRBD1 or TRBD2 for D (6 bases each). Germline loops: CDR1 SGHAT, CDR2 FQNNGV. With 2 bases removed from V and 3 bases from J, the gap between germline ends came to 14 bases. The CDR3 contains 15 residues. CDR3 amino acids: CASSLHGGLFYEQYF. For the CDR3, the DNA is TGTGCCAGCAGCTTACATGGGGGGCTTTTCTACGAGCAGTACTTC.

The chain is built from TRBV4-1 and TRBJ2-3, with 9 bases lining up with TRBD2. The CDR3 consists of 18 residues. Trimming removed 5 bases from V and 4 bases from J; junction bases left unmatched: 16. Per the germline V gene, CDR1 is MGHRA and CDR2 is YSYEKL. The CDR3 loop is CASSFAIPLAGGADTQYF. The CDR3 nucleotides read TGCGCCAGCAGCTTCGCCATACCTCTTGCGGGAGGGGCAGATACGCAGTATTTT.

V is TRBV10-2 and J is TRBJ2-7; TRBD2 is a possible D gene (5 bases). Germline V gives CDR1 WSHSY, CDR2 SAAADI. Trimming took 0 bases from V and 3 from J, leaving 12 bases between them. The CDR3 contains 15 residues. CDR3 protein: CASSESGSVIYEQYF. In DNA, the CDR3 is TGCGCCAGCAGTGAGTCGGGGAGTGTAATCTACGAGCAGTACTTC.

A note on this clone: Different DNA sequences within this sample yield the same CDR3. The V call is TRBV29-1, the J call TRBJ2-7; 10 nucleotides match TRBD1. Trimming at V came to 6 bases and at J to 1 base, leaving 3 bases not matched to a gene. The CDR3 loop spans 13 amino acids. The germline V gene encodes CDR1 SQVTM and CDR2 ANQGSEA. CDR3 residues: CSVRTGGSYEQYF. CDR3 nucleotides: TGCAGCGTGCGGACAGGGGGTTCCTACGAGCAGTACTTC.

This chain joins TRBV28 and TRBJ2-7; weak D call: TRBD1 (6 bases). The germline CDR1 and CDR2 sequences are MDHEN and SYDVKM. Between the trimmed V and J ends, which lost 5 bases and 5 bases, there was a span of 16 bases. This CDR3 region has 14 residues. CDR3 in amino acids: CASSPLGRDNEQYF. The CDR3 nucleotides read TGTGCCAGCAGTCCCCTGGGCCGGGACAACGAGCAGTACTTC. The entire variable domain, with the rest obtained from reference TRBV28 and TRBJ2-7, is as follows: DVKVTQSSRYLVKRTGEKVFLECVQDMDHENMFWYRQDPGLGLRLIYFSYDVKMKEKGDIPEGYSVSREKKERFSLILESASTNQTSMYLCASSPLGRDNEQYFGPGTRLTVT.